These 14 T cell receptor beta chains share one sample of origin, sequenced in a study of T-cell reconstitution after alpha-beta-depleted transplantation in children. Preparation of the TCRbeta library was carried out with unique molecular identifiers. TCRdb passed the PCR reads through MiXCR, listing each CDR3 protein once. Of 300,000 or so distinct CDR3 sequences detected, roughly 25% appear once; the ten largest clones hold about 10%. The source material was PBMCs, mostly from graft donor cells, sampled 180 days after TCRalphabeta/CD19-depleted stem cell transplant. These receptors all stem from a male patient younger than 18 who had a stem cell transplant for acute lymphoblastic leukemia, so the T cells may come from the graft donor.

In its sample, this clonotype was seen a few times. Written as DNA, the CDR3 is TGTGCCAGCAGCTTAGTCACGGCGGGCTACACCTTC. Protein product: CASSLVTAGYTF. The chain uses TRBV7-9 and TRBJ1-2; no clear D. The CDR3 runs to 12 residues. V was cut by 1 base and J by 8 bases, with 8 bases left in between. CDR1 SEHNR and CDR2 FQNEAQ come from the germline V gene (reference sequence).

This sequence joins TRBV4-2 and TRBJ2-2; D might be TRBD2 (5 bases). This CDR3 spans 17 amino acids. Germline V CDR1 and CDR2: LGHNA, YNFKEQ. The V end was cut by 1 base, the J end by 3 bases, with 15 bases between. The CDR3 here is CASSQVWETTHTGELFF. In DNA form, the CDR3 reads TGTGCCAGCAGCCAAGTATGGGAGACCACTCACACCGGGGAGCTGTTTTTT.

The chain carries TRBV5-1 and TRBJ2-1; the match to TRBD2 covers 7 bases. V was clipped by 0 bases and J by 8 bases; unmatched bases: 5. This CDR3 spans 14 amino acids. Germline V gene lookup returns CDR1 SGHRS and CDR2 YFSETQ. This chain's CDR3 is CASSLGGGFYEQFF. DNA for the CDR3: TGCGCCAGCAGCTTGGGGGGAGGGTTCTATGAGCAGTTCTTC.

This clonotype was detected only a few times. This chain uses TRBV27 with TRBJ2-1; D may match TRBD1 or TRBD2 (6 bases each). This CDR3 comprises 17 residues. CDR1 and CDR2 from the germline V gene are MNHEY and SMNVEV (reference sequence). Trimming shortened V by 4 bases and J by 4 bases, and 20 bases separated the two germline ends. In DNA, the CDR3 is TGTGCCAGCAGTTATGGGGCCGGGGGCTGGGGGTACAATGAGCAGTTCTTC. Translation gives CASSYGAGGWGYNEQFF.

In this sample, this clonotype turned up a few times. The CDR3 sequence: CASSLVGKRAHSYEQYF. For the CDR3, the DNA is TGTGCCAGCAGCCTGGTGGGCAAGCGGGCCCACTCCTACGAGCAGTACTTC. The J gene is TRBJ2-7, the V gene TRBV7-9, with D possibly matching TRBD2 (6 bases). Germline V gene lookup returns CDR1 SEHNR and CDR2 FQNEAQ (reference sequence). The CDR3 runs 17 residues. With 5 bases removed from V and 0 bases from J, the gap between germline ends came to 20 bases.

This clonotype was detected only a few times. The J gene is TRBJ2-1, the V gene TRBV7-2; 8 nucleotides align to TRBD2. Trimming took 5 bases from V and 4 from J; bases not matched to a gene: 25. Per the germline V gene, CDR1 is SGHTA and CDR2 is FQGNSA. This CDR3 has 21 amino acids. The DNA for the CDR3 is TGTGCCAGCAGCGGTGGCCCGGGACTAGTATCCCCACAACCCTTTTACAATGAGCAGTTCTTC. Its translation is CASSGGPGLVSPQPFYNEQFF.

On this clonotype: At one end, the junction sequence differs from germline, possibly due to a read error. This chain uses TRBV12-3 or TRBV12-4 with TRBJ1-4; a possible D gene is TRBD1 (5 bases). The CDR3 is 11 residues long. CDR3 sequence reads: CASRPNRSWLF. Here the CDR3 DNA reads TGTGCCAGCAGGCCCAACAGGAGTTGGCTTTTT.

This clonotype showed up just a few times. This CDR3 is CASSPGQVNQPQHF. The CDR3 nucleotides are TGCGCCAGCAGCCCCGGACAGGTCAATCAGCCCCAGCATTTT. This chain links TRBV5-1 with TRBJ1-5; 7 positions agree with TRBD1. The CDR3 spans 14 residues. V shed 4 bases and J 3 bases; nucleotides not matched to a gene: 4. CDR1 and CDR2 (germline): SGHRS, YFSETQ.

The chain combines TRBV12-3 or TRBV12-4 with TRBJ1-3; 8 bases map to TRBD1. This CDR3 is 15 amino acids long. V gave up 7 bases and J gave up 4 bases; unmatched junction bases: 9. The CDR3 coding sequence is TGTGCCAGCAACCCGGACAGGGCAGGGGGAAACACCATATATTTT. Translated: CASNPDRAGGNTIYF.

This chain uses TRBV20-1 with TRBJ2-7; possible D gene TRBD2, 6 bases. Trimming left V 3 bases short and J 5 bases short, with 14 bases between. CDR1 is DFQATT and CDR2 is SNEGSKA in the germline V gene (reference sequence). The CDR3 covers 13 residues. The CDR3 region has the DNA TGCAGTGCTAGGCCTTTGGGACTTAACGAGCAGTACTTC. It translates to CSARPLGLNEQYF.

A word on this clonotype: Germline and junction disagree at one end, which may indicate a read error. This chain links TRBV12-3 or TRBV12-4 with TRBJ2-1; D remains unclear. This CDR3 has 14 residues. The CDR3 coding sequence is TGTGCCTGCAGTGAGGTATCTGGATACAATGAGCAGTTCTTC. The encoded protein is CACSEVSGYNEQFF.

This clonotype was observed a handful of times. The chain recombines TRBV7-8 with TRBJ2-3; D is uncertain. CDR1 is SGHVS, CDR2 FQNEAQ, per germline. This CDR3 is built from 16 residues. The germline V and J ends were trimmed by 1 base and 2 bases, with 13 bases remaining between them. The CDR3 region has the DNA TGTGCCAGCAGCTTAGGGCCTTTCCACCCCACAGATACGCAGTATTTT. This gives the protein CASSLGPFHPTDTQYF.

This clonotype has just one count. V gene TRBV2 combines with J gene TRBJ1-5, with no clear D. The CDR3 has 13 residues. Trimming took 5 bases from V and 6 from J, leaving 11 bases between them. CDR1 and CDR2 (germline): SNHLY, FYNNEI. CDR3 residues: CASSLNRGQPQHF. DNA for the CDR3: TGTGCCAGCAGTCTGAACAGAGGTCAGCCCCAGCATTTT.

The V and J genes are TRBV5-1 and TRBJ2-7, with TRBD1 matching over 10 bases. The junction had 12 bases not matched to a gene; V was cut back by 5 bases and J by 7 bases. The CDR3 consists of 15 residues. CDR1 SGHRS and CDR2 YFSETQ come from the germline V gene. The DNA for the CDR3 is TGCGCCAGCAGGGAGACCGGGACAGGGGTGAGGGAGCAGTACTTC. It yields the protein CASRETGTGVREQYF.